Below, 15 T cell receptor beta chains from the same sample are listed, as sequenced in a study of blood T cell repertoires in COVID-19. The assay was immunoSEQ multiplex PCR, and TCRdb's table has in-frame clones only and misses some. This sample has 200,000 to 250,000 clones, with around nine tenths found just once. Sequencing used peripheral blood. The receptors derive from a man aged 60-69 years with COVID-19, enrolled during active disease.

J is TRBJ1-1 and V is TRBV7-9; TRBD1 agrees at 8 bases. V lost 5 bases and J lost 7; bases outside the gene matches: 6. The CDR3 has 13 residues. Germline CDR1 SEHNR, CDR2 FQNEAQ (reference sequence). In DNA, the CDR3 is TGTGCCAGCAGCCCGGGACAGGCGGGTGAAGCTTTCTTT. Its translation: CASSPGQAGEAFF.

This clone was seen a few times. This chain uses TRBV4-2 with TRBJ2-4, with D possibly matching TRBD2 (5 bases). The germline V gene has CDR1 LGHNA and CDR2 YNFKEQ. The V end lost 1 base, the J end lost 6 bases, and 16 bases lay between the germline ends. This CDR3 is 16 amino acids long. DNA for the CDR3: TGTGCCAGCAGCCAAGGACTTTCCGGTCGGGGAAACATTCAGTACTTC. As protein: CASSQGLSGRGNIQYF.

Note on this clone: Other nucleotide sequences from this sample produce the same CDR3. This chain uses TRBV5-1 with TRBJ1-4; TRBD1 matches at 7 bases. The germline V gene has CDR1 SGHRS and CDR2 YFSETQ. V dropped 3 bases and J dropped 1; count of bases not matched to a gene: 0. This CDR3 spans 14 amino acids. The CDR3 DNA sequence: TGCGCCAGCAGCTCAGGGGGAACTAATGAAAAACTGTTTTTT. Translated: CASSSGGTNEKLFF.

Here the CDR3 reads CASSIVGAANQPQHF. Written as DNA, the CDR3 is TGTGCCAGTAGTATAGTGGGCGCTGCCAATCAGCCCCAGCATTTT. The V and J genes are TRBV19 and TRBJ1-5; D not certain. Germline V gives CDR1 LNHDA, CDR2 SQIVND (reference sequence). Trimming removed 1 base at V and 3 bases at J, with 10 bases between. There are 15 residues in the CDR3.

This clone showed up just once. This chain joins TRBV19 and TRBJ1-4; 8 bases line up with TRBD1. The CDR3 covers 19 residues. From germline, CDR1 is LNHDA and CDR2 SQIVND (reference sequence). V shed 7 bases, J shed 0 bases, and the junction held 16 bases outside the gene matches. The CDR3 DNA sequence: TGTGCCAGTACCGTAGGAGGGACAGGACTCGTTTCAACTAATGAAAAACTGTTTTTT. Protein product: CASTVGGTGLVSTNEKLFF.

This chain connects TRBV28 to TRBJ2-1; TRBD2 aligns across 13 bases. CDR3 length: 14 residues. CDR1 and CDR2 (germline): MDHEN, SYDVKM. V shed 5 bases, J shed 7 bases, and the junction held 2 bases outside the gene matches. The CDR3 DNA reads as TGTGCCAGCAGTCTGGGACTAGCGGGAAATGAGCAGTTCTTC. Translation: CASSLGLAGNEQFF.

The chain is built from TRBV6-5 and TRBJ1-3, with TRBD1 matching over 9 bases. The CDR3 runs 13 residues. From germline, CDR1 is MNHEY and CDR2 SVGAGI. V dropped 6 bases and J dropped 4; count of bases not matched to a gene: 1. The CDR3: CASRGTGGNTIYF. Here the CDR3 DNA reads TGTGCCAGCAGAGGGACAGGGGGAAACACCATATATTTT.

The chain has TRBV5-4 and TRBJ1-2, with 10 positions matching TRBD1. Germline V gene sequence: CDR1 SGHNT, CDR2 YYREEE (reference sequence). V shed 3 bases, J shed 6 bases, and the junction held 8 bases outside the gene matches. The CDR3 has 15 residues. CDR3 in amino acids: CASSSGQGTLNGYTF. For the CDR3, the DNA is TGTGCCAGCAGCTCGGGACAGGGGACCCTAAATGGCTACACCTTC.

The J gene is TRBJ1-2, the V gene TRBV11-2, with D possibly matching TRBD1 (5 bases). The CDR3 is made up of 16 amino acids. Germline loops: CDR1 SGHAT, CDR2 FQNNGV. Trimming took off 1 base at V and 3 bases at J, with 15 bases between the two ends. In nucleotides, the CDR3 is TGTGCCAGCAGCTTAGTTGCAGGTTCGGGGGACTATGGCTACACCTTC. Translated: CASSLVAGSGDYGYTF.

The chain joins TRBV19 to TRBJ2-1; 7 bases align to TRBD2. V gave up 4 bases and J gave up 4 bases; unmatched junction bases: 7. This CDR3 has 15 amino acids. From germline, CDR1 is LNHDA and CDR2 SQIVND (reference sequence). CDR3 residues: CASSKSGTVYNEQFF. CDR3 nucleotides: TGTGCCAGTAGTAAGAGCGGGACGGTATACAATGAGCAGTTCTTC.

V usage is TRBV27 and J usage is TRBJ2-7; 8 nucleotides line up with TRBD1. CDR1 and CDR2 from the germline V gene are MNHEY and SMNVEV (reference sequence). The V gene end was trimmed by 10 bases and the J gene end by 2 bases; junction bases not matched to a gene: 10. The CDR3 loop spans 14 amino acids. DNA of the CDR3: TGTGCCACCGTCCGGACAGGGCCCCCCTACGAGCAGTACTTC. As protein: CATVRTGPPYEQYF.

This chain connects TRBV5-1 to TRBJ2-1; possibly TRBD1 for D (5 bases). Deletions cut 5 bases from V and 7 bases from J, with 7 bases between. CDR1 is SGHRS, CDR2 YFSETQ, per germline. This CDR3 spans 11 amino acids. The CDR3 sequence is CASSPGNEQFF. CDR3 DNA: TGCGCCAGCAGTCCAGGGAATGAGCAGTTCTTC.

This clone was recorded once. This chain joins TRBV3-1 (or the pseudogene TRBV3-2) and TRBJ2-7; the match to TRBD2 covers 8 bases. The CDR3 contains 15 residues. CDR1 is LGHDT, CDR2 YNNKEL, per germline (reference sequence). V shed 1 base and J 4 bases; nucleotides not matched to a gene: 6. This chain's CDR3 is CASSQAAGERYEQYF. CDR3 DNA: TGTGCCAGCAGCCAAGCAGCGGGGGAACGATACGAGCAGTACTTC.

This clone occurred once. The chain is built from TRBV11-2 and TRBJ2-7; 7 bases fit TRBD1. Germline V gene lookup returns CDR1 SGHAT and CDR2 FQNNGV. The CDR3 has 14 amino acids. V shed 5 bases and J 7 bases; nucleotides not matched to a gene: 11. CDR3 protein: CASSDSTGLREQYF. CDR3 bases: TGTGCCAGCAGCGACTCGACAGGGCTTAGAGAGCAGTACTTC.

The chain uses TRBV14 and TRBJ2-3, with 7 bases that match TRBD2. CDR3 length: 16 amino acids. From germline, CDR1 is SGHDN and CDR2 FVKESK. Trimming cost V 2 bases and J 1 base; bases outside gene matches: 6. CDR3: CASSQSERGGTDTQYF. DNA for the CDR3: TGTGCCAGCAGCCAATCTGAGCGGGGAGGCACAGATACGCAGTATTTT.